This TCR beta chain appears in the sequencing data of a study of technical replicates of blood from a few donors. Produced via immunoSEQ multiplex PCR; TCRdb's table is partial and in-frame only. There are about 16,000 clones in the sample; approximately 87% occur only once, and more than 9% lies in the top ten. The germline CDR1 and CDR2 sequences are SGHTA and FQGNSA. There are 14 residues in the CDR3. The V end was cut by 2 bases, the J end by 5 bases, with 12 bases between. The chain is built from TRBV7-2 and TRBJ1-1; the D is unclear. The specimen sequenced was PBMCs. This TCR came from a human donor in good health. In nucleotides, the CDR3 is TGTGCCAGCAGCTTACGTCTTCGGAGAACTGAAGCTTTCTTT. Its protein is CASSLRLRRTEAFF.